What follows is one T cell receptor beta chain and its context. CDR1 GTSNPN and CDR2 SVGIG come from the germline V gene (reference sequence). The CDR3 consists of 13 residues. Trimming stripped 0 bases from V and 2 bases from J, with 8 bases between. TCRdb's copy holds only in-frame clones and misses some; the assay was immunoSEQ multiplex PCR. The sample has fewer than 500,000 clones, approximately 92% seen once. In terms of age and location, participants ranged from roughly 18 to 89 years and lived in about 25 US areas. The study assigned cohorts using participant-reported clinical history. The data were obtained in a study of blood T cell repertoires in COVID-19. Study as a whole: COVID-19 samples collected from the United States, Italy and Spain covered acute and convalescent phases.

The chain is built from TRBV30 and TRBJ2-7; D remains unclear. Sequencing was carried out using PBMCs or T cells enriched from blood (not recorded which). The origin of this receptor is a man aged 25 to 40 who had recovered from COVID-19. DNA of the CDR3: TGTGCCTGGAGTGTATCCAGGACCTACGAGCAGTACTTC. Its translation is CAWSVSRTYEQYF.